Presented here are 17 T cell receptor beta chains from one specimen sequenced in a study of T cell responses to AZD1222 COVID-19 vaccine. Assay: immunoSEQ multiplex PCR; the TCRdb copy retains only in-frame clones and omits some. The sample consists of around 96,000 clones, about 86% of them appearing once. Here the sequenced sample was peripheral blood, taken 28 days after the second AZD1222 dose. All receptors derive from an adult who received the AZD1222 COVID-19 vaccine.

This clone was counted a single time. This chain connects TRBV4-3 to TRBJ2-2; tentative D call: TRBD1 (5 bases). V was cut by 3 bases and J by 0 bases, with 8 bases left in between. CDR3 length: 15 amino acids. The germline V gene has CDR1 LGHNA and CDR2 YSLEER. CDR3 sequence (DNA): TGCGCCAGCAGCCATGACAGAACGAACACCGGGGAGCTGTTTTTT. It specifies CASSHDRTNTGELFF.

The gene calls are TRBV11-3 and TRBJ2-1; D perhaps matches TRBD1 (6 bases). Germline CDR1 SGHNT, CDR2 YENEEA. The CDR3 covers 15 residues. The V and J ends lost 5 bases and 2 bases respectively, with 13 bases between them. The CDR3 nucleotides read TGTGCCAGCAGCCCAGGGGCAGGGGCCTACAATGAGCAGTTCTTC. It encodes CASSPGAGAYNEQFF.

The chain employs TRBV5-1 and TRBJ1-2; D may be TRBD1 (5 bases). CDR3 size: 13 residues. Per germline, CDR1 SGHRS and CDR2 YFSETQ. With 3 bases removed from V and 2 bases from J, the gap between germline ends came to 8 bases. The CDR3 loop reads CASSSEGNYGYTF. DNA for the CDR3: TGCGCCAGCAGCTCTGAGGGGAACTATGGCTACACCTTC.

The rearrangement uses TRBV6-2 or TRBV6-3 and TRBJ2-5; the D gene is possibly TRBD1 (6 bases). This CDR3 is built from 15 residues. The V end was cut by 2 bases, the J end by 1 base, with 11 bases between. Germline V lookup: CDR1 MNHEY, CDR2 SVGEGT. The CDR3 sequence is CASSYRTVRQETQYF. The DNA for the CDR3 is TGTGCCAGCAGTTACCGGACAGTTCGCCAAGAGACCCAGTACTTC.

The table lists this clone with a count of one. The gene calls are TRBV10-2 and TRBJ2-7; D might be TRBD2 (5 bases). This CDR3 is 13 amino acids long. Germline CDR1 is WSHSY and CDR2 is SAAADI. With 6 bases removed from V and 2 bases from J, the gap between germline ends came to 11 bases. CDR3 in amino acids: CASRTGVTYEQYF. In DNA form, the CDR3 reads TGCGCCAGCAGAACCGGGGTCACCTACGAGCAGTACTTC.

This clone was detected only a few times. V usage is TRBV6-2 or TRBV6-3 and J usage is TRBJ2-1, with D maybe TRBD1 (6 bases). This CDR3 region has 14 residues. V was clipped by 6 bases and J by 8 bases, with 17 bases between them. Germline V lookup: CDR1 MNHEY, CDR2 SVGEGT. CDR3 coding DNA: TGTGCCAGCAGCTTACGACAGGCGGTGGATGAGCAGTTCTTC. Amino acids: CASSLRQAVDEQFF.

This chain's CDR3 is CASSIAGTSERLNGYTF. The CDR3 coding sequence is TGTGCCAGTAGTATTGCGGGGACCTCGGAACGTTTGAATGGCTACACCTTC. This sequence joins TRBV19 and TRBJ1-2, with a possible D match to TRBD1 (5 bases). This CDR3 region has 17 residues. Germline V gives CDR1 LNHDA, CDR2 SQIVND (reference sequence). V gave up 3 bases and J gave up 6 bases, with 23 bases separating them.

V is TRBV5-1 and J is TRBJ2-5; no reliable D call. Germline V gene sequence: CDR1 SGHRS, CDR2 YFSETQ. This CDR3 region has 12 residues. Trimming pared 2 bases from V and 7 bases from J, leaving 9 bases between. The CDR3 region is CASSFVPGTQYF. The CDR3 DNA reads as TGCGCCAGCAGCTTCGTTCCGGGGACCCAGTACTTC.

This clone was detected once. The rearrangement joins TRBV5-1 to TRBJ2-7; D ambiguous. The CDR3 loop spans 13 amino acids. Trimming pared 0 bases from V and 7 bases from J, leaving 11 bases between. Germline V gives CDR1 SGHRS, CDR2 YFSETQ. CDR3 DNA sequence: TGCGCCAGCAGCTTGGAGGGCCCGAGAGAGCAGTACTTC. Translation gives CASSLEGPREQYF.

The chain combines TRBV4-2 with TRBJ2-1; D unresolved. Trimming took off 2 bases at V and 1 base at J, with 21 bases between the two ends. The germline V gene encodes CDR1 LGHNA and CDR2 YNFKEQ. This CDR3 has 19 amino acids. CDR3 sequence reads: CASSQLRPVSKQSYNEQFF. For the CDR3, the DNA is TGTGCCAGCAGCCAACTCCGCCCCGTCTCGAAGCAGTCCTACAATGAGCAGTTCTTC.

The V call is TRBV7-2, the J call TRBJ2-7, with D possibly TRBD2 on 6 matching bases. This CDR3 is 13 amino acids long. Trimming stripped 3 bases from V and 3 bases from J, with 9 bases between. CDR1 and CDR2 from the germline V gene are SGHTA and FQGNSA. The CDR3 region is CASSFSGGYEQYF. The CDR3 nucleotides are TGTGCCAGCAGCTTTAGCGGTGGCTACGAGCAGTACTTC.

CDR3 DNA: TGTGCCAGCAGCCCCCGGGGCGGGGAAAGCCACAATGAGCAGTTCTTC. Amino acid sequence: CASSPRGGESHNEQFF. The chain has TRBV11-2 and TRBJ2-1, with TRBD2 as a possible D gene (6 bases). The CDR3 is 16 residues long. V was trimmed by 5 bases and J by 5 bases, leaving 19 bases between them. The germline V gene has CDR1 SGHAT and CDR2 FQNNGV.

The CDR3 region is CASSLRDAQPQHF. CDR3 nucleotide sequence: TGTGCCAGCAGCTTGAGAGACGCGCAGCCCCAGCATTTT. The chain joins TRBV7-9 to TRBJ1-5; no reliable D call. The CDR3 sequence is 13 residues long. V lost 3 bases to trimming and J lost 7 bases, with 10 bases between them. Germline CDR1 reads SEHNR; CDR2 reads FQNEAQ (reference sequence).

The V call is TRBV9, the J call TRBJ2-5; D call uncertain. Germline CDR1 is SGDLS and CDR2 is YYNGEE. There are 14 residues in the CDR3. Trimming pared 0 bases from V and 1 base from J, leaving 7 bases between. The CDR3 DNA reads TGTGCCAGCAGCGTAGGTCATCTCCAAGAGACCCAGTACTTC. Encoded protein: CASSVGHLQETQYF.

V is TRBV5-1 and J is TRBJ2-5, with D perhaps TRBD1 (5 bases). Trimming removed 6 bases from V and 1 base from J, with 7 bases in between. CDR1 and CDR2 from the germline V gene are SGHRS and YFSETQ. The CDR3 has 12 amino acids. The CDR3 protein is CASIGAQETQYF. DNA for the CDR3: TGCGCCAGCATAGGGGCCCAAGAGACCCAGTACTTC.

The chain employs TRBV4-1 and TRBJ2-1, with D perhaps TRBD1 (5 bases). CDR3 size: 16 residues. V gave up 0 bases and J gave up 0 bases, with 9 bases separating them. The V gene's germline CDR1 is MGHRA and CDR2 YSYEKL. This chain's CDR3 is CASSQDEDNSYNEQFF. CDR3 DNA: TGCGCCAGCAGCCAAGATGAGGACAACTCCTACAATGAGCAGTTCTTC.

The chain has TRBV18 and TRBJ1-2, with D possibly matching TRBD1 (5 bases). Trimming removed 3 bases at V and 6 bases at J, with 14 bases between. The V gene's germline CDR1 is KGHSH and CDR2 LQKENI. This CDR3 comprises 14 residues. This CDR3 reads CASSPGTARDGYTF. The CDR3 DNA reads as TGTGCCAGCTCACCTGGGACCGCCCGGGATGGCTACACCTTC.